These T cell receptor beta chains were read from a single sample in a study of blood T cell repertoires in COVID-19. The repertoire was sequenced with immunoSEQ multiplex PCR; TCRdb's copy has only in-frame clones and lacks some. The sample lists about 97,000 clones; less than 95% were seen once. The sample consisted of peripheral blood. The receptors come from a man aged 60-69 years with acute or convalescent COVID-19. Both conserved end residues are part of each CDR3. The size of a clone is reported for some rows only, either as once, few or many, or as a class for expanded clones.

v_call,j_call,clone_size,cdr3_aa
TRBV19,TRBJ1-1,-,CASSTYSYTEAFF
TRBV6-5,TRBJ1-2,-,CASSRQGNYGYTF
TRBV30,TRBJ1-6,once,CAWMGGLLSSYNSPLHF
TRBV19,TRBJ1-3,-,CASKNTGGKAGNTIYF
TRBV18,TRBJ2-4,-,CASSSAFGQKNIQYF
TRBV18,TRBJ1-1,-,CASSPGSQDTEAFF
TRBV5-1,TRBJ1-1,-,CASSLLYRGDTEAFF
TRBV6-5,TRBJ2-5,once,CASRQTSGGETQYF
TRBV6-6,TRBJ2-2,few,CASIRVGQSTGELFF
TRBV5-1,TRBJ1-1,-,CASSFYANRVGDTEAFF
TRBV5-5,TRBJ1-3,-,CASSDLGRPGNTIYF
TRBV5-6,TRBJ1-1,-,CASSLPALPEAFF
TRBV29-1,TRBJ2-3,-,CSVDPRGGLADTQYF
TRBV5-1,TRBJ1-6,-,CASRDFSSYNSPLHF
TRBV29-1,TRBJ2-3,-,CSVEDGGLAGGTDTQYF
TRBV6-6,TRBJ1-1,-,CASSYLTGATEAFF
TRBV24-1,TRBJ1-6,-,CATSDPDRVLQGSYNSPLHF
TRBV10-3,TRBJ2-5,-,CAISDPSKQETQYF
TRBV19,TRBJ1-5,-,CASRPADRGIRDNQPQHF
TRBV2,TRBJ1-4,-,CASVSQGGYEKLFF
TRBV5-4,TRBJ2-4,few,CASSQRDSVDIQYF
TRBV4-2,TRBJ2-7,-,CASSQEALNYEQYF
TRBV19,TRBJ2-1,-,CASSSTGWWDNEQFF